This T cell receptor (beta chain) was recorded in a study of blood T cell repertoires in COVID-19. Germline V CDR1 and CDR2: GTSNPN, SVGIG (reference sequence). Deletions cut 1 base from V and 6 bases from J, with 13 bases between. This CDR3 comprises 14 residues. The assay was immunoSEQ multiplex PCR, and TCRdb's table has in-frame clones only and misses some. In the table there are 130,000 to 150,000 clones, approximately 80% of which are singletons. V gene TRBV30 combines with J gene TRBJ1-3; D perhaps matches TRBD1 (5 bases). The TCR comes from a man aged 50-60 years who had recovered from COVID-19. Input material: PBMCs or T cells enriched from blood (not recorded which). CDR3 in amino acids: CAWSGPGLANTIYF. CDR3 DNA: TGTGCCTGGAGTGGCCCAGGGTTGGCAAACACCATATATTTT.